This T cell receptor beta chain emerged from a study of cytomegalovirus exposure and HLA in healthy donors. This CDR3 comprises 15 residues. V was clipped by 5 bases and J by 0 bases, with 11 bases between them. Germline CDR1 MNHEY, CDR2 SMNVEV (reference sequence). As for this clone: The antigen is undetermined.

Study-wide findings and caveats: Most TCR sequences showed up rarely, but some public TCRs showed up in many donors. Cytomegalovirus association was assigned to about 150 TCR beta chains.

Sequencing used immunoSEQ multiplex PCR; TCRdb keeps in-frame clones, though not all of them. The sample has 300,000 to 350,000 clones; roughly 87% are singletons. The source material was PBMCs. The chain joins TRBV27 to TRBJ1-5; D gene ambiguous. The clonotype was recovered from a man aged 25-45 years in good health and CMV-seronegative. CDR3 bases: TGTGCCAGCAGTCCACAACAGAGTAGCAATCAGCCCCAGCATTTT. Its protein is CASSPQQSSNQPQHF.